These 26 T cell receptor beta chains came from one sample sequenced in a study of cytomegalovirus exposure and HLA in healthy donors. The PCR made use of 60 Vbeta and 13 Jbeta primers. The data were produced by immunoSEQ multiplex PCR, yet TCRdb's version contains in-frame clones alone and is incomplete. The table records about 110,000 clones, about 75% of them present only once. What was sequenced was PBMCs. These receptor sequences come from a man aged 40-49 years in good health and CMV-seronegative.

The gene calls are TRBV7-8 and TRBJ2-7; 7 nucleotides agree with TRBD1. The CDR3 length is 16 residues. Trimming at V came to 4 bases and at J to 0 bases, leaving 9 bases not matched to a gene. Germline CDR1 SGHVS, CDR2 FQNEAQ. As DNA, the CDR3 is TGTGCCAGCAGCTCCAGGAACAGGGACAGCTCCTACGAGCAGTACTTC. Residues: CASSSRNRDSSYEQYF.

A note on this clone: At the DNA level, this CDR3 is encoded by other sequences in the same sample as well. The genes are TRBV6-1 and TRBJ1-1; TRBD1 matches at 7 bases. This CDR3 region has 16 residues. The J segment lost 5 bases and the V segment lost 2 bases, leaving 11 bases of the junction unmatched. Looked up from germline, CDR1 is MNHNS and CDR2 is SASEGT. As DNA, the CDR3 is TGTGCCAGCAGTGAACACGGTGGGGACAGAGGTACTGAAGCTTTCTTT. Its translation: CASSEHGGDRGTEAFF.

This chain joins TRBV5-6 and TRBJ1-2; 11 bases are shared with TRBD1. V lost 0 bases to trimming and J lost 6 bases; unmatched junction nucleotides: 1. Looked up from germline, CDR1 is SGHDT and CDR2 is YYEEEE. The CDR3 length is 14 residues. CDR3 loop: CASSLEDRGHGYTF. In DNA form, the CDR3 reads TGTGCCAGCAGCTTGGAGGACAGGGGGCATGGCTACACCTTC.

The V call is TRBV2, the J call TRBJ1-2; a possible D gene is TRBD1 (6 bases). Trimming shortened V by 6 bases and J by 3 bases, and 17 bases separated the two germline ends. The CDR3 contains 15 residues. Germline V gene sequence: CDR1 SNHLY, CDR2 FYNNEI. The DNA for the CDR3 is TGTGCCAGCAGCCGGCCAGGGGTTGGGGACTATGGCTACACCTTC. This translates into CASSRPGVGDYGYTF.

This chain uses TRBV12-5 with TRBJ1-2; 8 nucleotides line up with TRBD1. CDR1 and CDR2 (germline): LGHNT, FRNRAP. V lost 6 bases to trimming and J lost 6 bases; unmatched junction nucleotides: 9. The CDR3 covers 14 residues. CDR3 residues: CASGTDREGHGYTF. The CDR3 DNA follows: TGTGCTAGTGGCACGGACAGGGAGGGTCATGGCTACACCTTC.

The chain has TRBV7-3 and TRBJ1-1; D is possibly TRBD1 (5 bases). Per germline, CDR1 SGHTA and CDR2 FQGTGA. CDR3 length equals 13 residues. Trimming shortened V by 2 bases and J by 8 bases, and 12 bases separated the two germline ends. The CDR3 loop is CASSLYGGTEAFF. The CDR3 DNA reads TGTGCCAGCAGCTTATACGGGGGAACGGAAGCTTTCTTT.

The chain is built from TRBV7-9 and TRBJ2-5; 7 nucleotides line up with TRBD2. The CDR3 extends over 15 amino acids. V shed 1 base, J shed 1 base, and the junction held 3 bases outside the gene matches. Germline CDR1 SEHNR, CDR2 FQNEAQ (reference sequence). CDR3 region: CASSLEASGQETQYF. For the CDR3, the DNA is TGTGCCAGCAGCTTAGAGGCTAGCGGCCAAGAGACCCAGTACTTC.

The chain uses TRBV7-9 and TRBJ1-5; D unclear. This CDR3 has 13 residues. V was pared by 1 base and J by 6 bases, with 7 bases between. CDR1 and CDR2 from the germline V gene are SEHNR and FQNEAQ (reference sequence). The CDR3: CASSLGGGQPQHF. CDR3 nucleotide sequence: TGTGCCAGCAGCTTAGGAGGTGGTCAGCCCCAGCATTTT.

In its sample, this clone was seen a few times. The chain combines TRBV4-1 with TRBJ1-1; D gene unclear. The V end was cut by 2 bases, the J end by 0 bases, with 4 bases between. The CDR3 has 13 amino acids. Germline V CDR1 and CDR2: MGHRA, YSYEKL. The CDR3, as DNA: TGCGCCAGCAGCCAAACGGTGAACACTGAAGCTTTCTTT. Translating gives CASSQTVNTEAFF.

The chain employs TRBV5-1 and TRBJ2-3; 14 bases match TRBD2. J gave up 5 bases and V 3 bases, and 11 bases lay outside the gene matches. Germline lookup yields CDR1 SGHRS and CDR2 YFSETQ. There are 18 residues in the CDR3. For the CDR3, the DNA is TGCGCCAGCAGCTCCAACAGACTAGCGGGGGGGATTGTAGATACGCAGTATTTT. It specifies CASSSNRLAGGIVDTQYF.

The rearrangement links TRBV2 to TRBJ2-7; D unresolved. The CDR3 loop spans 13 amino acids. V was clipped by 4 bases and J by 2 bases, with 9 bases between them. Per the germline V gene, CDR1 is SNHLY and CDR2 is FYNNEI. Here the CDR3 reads CASSGQKPYEQYF. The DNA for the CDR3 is TGTGCCAGCAGTGGCCAGAAACCCTACGAGCAGTACTTC.

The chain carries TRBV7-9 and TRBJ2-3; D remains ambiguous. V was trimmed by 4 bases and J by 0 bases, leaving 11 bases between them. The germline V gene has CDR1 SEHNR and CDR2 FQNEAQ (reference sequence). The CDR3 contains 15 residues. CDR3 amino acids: CASSSTPFSTDTQYF. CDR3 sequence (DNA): TGTGCCAGCAGCTCGACTCCTTTTAGCACAGATACGCAGTATTTT.

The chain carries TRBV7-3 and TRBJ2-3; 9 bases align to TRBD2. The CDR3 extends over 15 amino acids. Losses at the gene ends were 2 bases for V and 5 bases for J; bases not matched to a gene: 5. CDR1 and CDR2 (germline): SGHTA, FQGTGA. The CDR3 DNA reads TGTGCCAGCAGCTTATCGCGGGGGGGCCTAGATACGCAGTATTTT. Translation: CASSLSRGGLDTQYF.

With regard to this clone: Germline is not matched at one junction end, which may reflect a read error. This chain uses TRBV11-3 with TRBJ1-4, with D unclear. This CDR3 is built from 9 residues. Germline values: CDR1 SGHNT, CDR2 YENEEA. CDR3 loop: CASSLDRDF. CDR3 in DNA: TGTGCCAGCAGCTTAGATCGGGATTTT.

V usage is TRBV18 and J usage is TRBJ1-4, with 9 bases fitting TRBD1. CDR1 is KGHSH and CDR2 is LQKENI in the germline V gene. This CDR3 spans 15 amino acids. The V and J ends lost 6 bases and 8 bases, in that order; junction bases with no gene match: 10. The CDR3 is CASSSTGGAEEKLFF. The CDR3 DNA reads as TGTGCCAGCTCGTCTACAGGGGGCGCGGAGGAAAAACTGTTTTTT.

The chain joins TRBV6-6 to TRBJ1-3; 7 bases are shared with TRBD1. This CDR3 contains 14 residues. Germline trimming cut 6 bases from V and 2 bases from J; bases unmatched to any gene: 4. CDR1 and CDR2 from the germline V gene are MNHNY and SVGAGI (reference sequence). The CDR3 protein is CASREGTAGNTIYF. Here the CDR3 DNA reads TGTGCCAGCAGAGAAGGGACAGCTGGAAACACCATATATTTT.

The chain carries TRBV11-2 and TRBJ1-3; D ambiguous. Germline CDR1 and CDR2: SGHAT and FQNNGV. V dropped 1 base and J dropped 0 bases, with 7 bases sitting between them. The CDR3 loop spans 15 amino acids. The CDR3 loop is CASSLGSHSGNTIYF. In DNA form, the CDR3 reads TGTGCCAGCAGCTTAGGCAGTCACTCTGGAAACACCATATATTTT.

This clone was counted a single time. This CDR3 reads CASSVATGTTSGYTF. The DNA for the CDR3 is TGTGCCAGCAGCGTAGCTACAGGGACTACTAGTGGCTACACCTTC. This chain links TRBV9 with TRBJ1-2, with D possibly matching TRBD1 (6 bases). CDR1 and CDR2 from the germline V gene are SGDLS and YYNGEE. Trimming removed 0 bases at V and 7 bases at J, with 16 bases between. The CDR3 has 15 residues.

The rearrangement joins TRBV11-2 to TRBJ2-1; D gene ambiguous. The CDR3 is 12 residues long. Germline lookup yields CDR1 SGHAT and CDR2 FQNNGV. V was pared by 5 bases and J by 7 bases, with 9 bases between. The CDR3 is CASSPAGNEQFF. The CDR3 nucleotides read TGTGCCAGCAGCCCCGCCGGGAATGAGCAGTTCTTC.

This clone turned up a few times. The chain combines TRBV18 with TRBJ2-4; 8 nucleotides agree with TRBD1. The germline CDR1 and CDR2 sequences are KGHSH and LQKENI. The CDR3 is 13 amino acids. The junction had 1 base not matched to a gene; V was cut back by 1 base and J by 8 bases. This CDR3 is CASSPRQGYIQYF. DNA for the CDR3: TGTGCCAGCTCACCACGACAGGGGTACATTCAGTACTTC.

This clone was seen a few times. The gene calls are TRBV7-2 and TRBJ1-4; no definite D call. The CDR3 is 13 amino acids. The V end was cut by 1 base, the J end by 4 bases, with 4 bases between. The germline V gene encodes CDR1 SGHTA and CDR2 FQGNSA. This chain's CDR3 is CASSLGVNEKLFF. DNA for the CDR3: TGTGCCAGCAGCTTAGGAGTTAATGAAAAACTGTTTTTT.

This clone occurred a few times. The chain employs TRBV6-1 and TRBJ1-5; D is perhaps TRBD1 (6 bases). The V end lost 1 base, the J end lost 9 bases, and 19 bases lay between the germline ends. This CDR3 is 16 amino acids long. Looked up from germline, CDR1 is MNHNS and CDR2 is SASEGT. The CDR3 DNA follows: TGTGCCAGCAGTGAAGAGGGGGAGCGGCGCGCACGGCCCCAGCATTTT. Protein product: CASSEEGERRARPQHF.

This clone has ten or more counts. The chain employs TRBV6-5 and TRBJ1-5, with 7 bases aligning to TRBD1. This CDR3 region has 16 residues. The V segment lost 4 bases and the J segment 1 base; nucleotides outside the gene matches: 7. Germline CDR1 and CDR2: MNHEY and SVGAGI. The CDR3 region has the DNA TGTGCCAGCAGTTTATATACAGGGGCCAGCAATCAGCCCCAGCATTTT. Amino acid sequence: CASSLYTGASNQPQHF.

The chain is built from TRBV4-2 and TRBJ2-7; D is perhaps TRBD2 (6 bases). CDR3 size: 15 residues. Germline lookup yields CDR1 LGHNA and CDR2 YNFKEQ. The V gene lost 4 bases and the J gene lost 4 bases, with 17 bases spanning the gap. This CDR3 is CASSLRAEGTYEQYF. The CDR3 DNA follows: TGTGCCAGCAGCCTTAGGGCGGAGGGGACGTACGAGCAGTACTTC.

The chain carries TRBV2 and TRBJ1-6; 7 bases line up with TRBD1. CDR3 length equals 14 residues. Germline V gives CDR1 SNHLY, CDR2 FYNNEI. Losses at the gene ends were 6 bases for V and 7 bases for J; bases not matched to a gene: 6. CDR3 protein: CASRGDSTNSPLHF. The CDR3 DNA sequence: TGTGCCAGCAGGGGGGACAGCACAAATTCACCCCTCCACTTT.

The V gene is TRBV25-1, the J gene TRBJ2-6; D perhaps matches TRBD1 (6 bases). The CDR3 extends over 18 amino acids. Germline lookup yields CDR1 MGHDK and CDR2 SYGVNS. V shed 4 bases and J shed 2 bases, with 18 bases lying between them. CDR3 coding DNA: TGTGCCAGCAGTGGGTCGACAGGAGAACTGACTGGGGCCAACGTCCTGACTTTC. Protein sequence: CASSGSTGELTGANVLTF.